This is a list of T cell receptor beta chains from one sample in a study of blood T cell repertoires in COVID-19. Sequencing was performed with immunoSEQ multiplex PCR; in TCRdb, only in-frame clones are kept and a portion is missing. The sample comprises some 350,000 clones, less than 90% of which are singletons, and about 3% rests with the top ten. Sequencing was performed on PBMCs or T cells enriched from blood (not recorded which). The source of these receptors is a woman aged 25 to 39 who had recovered from COVID-19. Each CDR3 is given with its conserved first and last residue. D genes are given only for firm matches. Some rows mark clone size as missing; the rest say once, few, many or name a class of expanded clone.

D gene	V gene	clone size	CDR3 length	J gene	CDR3 protein	CDR3 DNA
-	TRBV3-1/TRBV3-2	-	14	TRBJ2-1	CASSRDTSYNEQFF	TGTGCCAGCAGCCGGGACACCTCCTACAATGAGCAGTTCTTC
TRBD2	TRBV29-1	-	15	TRBJ2-7	CSVQRTSAGSYEQYF	TGCAGCGTGCAACGAACTAGCGCGGGATCCTACGAGCAGTACTTC
-	TRBV28	once	13	TRBJ2-2	CASSLRQAGELFF	TGTGCCAGCAGTTTACGACAGGCCGGGGAGCTGTTTTTT
TRBD2	TRBV5-3	-	22	TRBJ2-4	CARSPPTETSGPYTIAKNIQYF	TGTGCCAGAAGTCCCCCCACCGAGACTAGCGGGCCGTACACTATAGCCAAAAACATTCAGTACTTC
TRBD1	TRBV6-2/TRBV6-3	-	16	TRBJ2-1	CASSYGADRGYNEQFF	TGTGCCAGCAGTTACGGGGCGGACAGGGGTTACAATGAGCAGTTCTTC
-	TRBV11-2	-	13	TRBJ1-4	CASSLASYDRWFF	TGTGCCAGCAGCTTAGCCTCTTATGACAGGTGGTTTTTT
TRBD2	TRBV3-1/TRBV3-2	-	16	TRBJ2-7	CASSQWLAGSTYEQYF	TGTGCCAGCAGCCAGTGGCTAGCGGGATCCACCTACGAGCAGTACTTC
-	TRBV7-9	once	16	TRBJ2-2	CASSSTGHENTGELFF	TGTGCCAGCAGCTCCACGGGACACGAGAACACCGGGGAGCTGTTTTTT
TRBD1	TRBV7-8	-	17	TRBJ1-5	CASSYYRTGGGGQPQHF	TGTGCCAGCAGCTATTACCGGACAGGGGGCGGGGGTCAGCCCCAGCATTTT
TRBD2	TRBV13	-	16	TRBJ2-3	CASSPRASGNEDTQYF	TGTGCCAGCAGCCCGCGGGCTAGCGGGAATGAAGATACGCAGTATTTT
-	TRBV2	-	12	TRBJ1-2	CATQGRNYGYTF	TGTGCCACACAGGGACGGAACTATGGCTACACCTTC
-	TRBV19	-	15	TRBJ2-2	CASSPHDRLTGELFF	TGTGCCAGTAGTCCCCATGACAGGTTAACCGGGGAGCTGTTTTTT
-	TRBV6-1	few	16	TRBJ2-3	CASSEFASSSTDTQYF	TGTGCCAGCAGTGAATTTGCCTCGAGTTCGACAGATACGCAGTATTTT
TRBD1	TRBV27	-	17	TRBJ1-1	CASRLIALDRGNTEAFF	TGTGCCAGCAGGCTAATAGCTTTGGACAGGGGGAACACTGAAGCTTTCTTT
-	TRBV28	-	16	TRBJ1-1	CASSRVQESWLSEAFF	TGTGCCAGCAGCAGAGTACAGGAGAGTTGGCTCTCTGAAGCTTTCTTT
-	TRBV29-1	-	14	TRBJ1-2	CSVEDGGERYGYTF	TGCAGCGTTGAAGATGGGGGGGAACGCTATGGCTACACCTTC
TRBD1	TRBV19	-	12	TRBJ1-1	CASTDDRAEAFF	TGTGCCAGTACCGATGACAGGGCTGAAGCTTTCTTT
-	TRBV19	once	14	TRBJ1-2	CASSPFEATKGYTF	TGTGCCAGTAGCCCCTTCGAGGCGACGAAAGGCTACACCTTC
-	TRBV7-8	-	16	TRBJ2-3	CASSSQTRGSTDTQYF	TGTGCCAGCAGCTCCCAAACGCGGGGAAGCACAGATACGCAGTATTTT
TRBD1	TRBV4-1	once	16	TRBJ1-2	CASSHPPGQGAHGYTF	TGCGCCAGCAGTCATCCCCCCGGACAGGGGGCGCATGGCTACACCTTC
-	TRBV21-1	-	16	TRBJ1-6	CAFSRVGGKHNSPLHF	TGTGCCTTCTCTCGGGTCGGAGGGAAGCATAATTCACCCCTCCACTTT
-	TRBV7-8	-	15	TRBJ1-5	CASSPTGGSNQPQHF	TGTGCCAGCAGTCCGACAGGAGGTAGCAATCAGCCCCAGCATTTT
-	TRBV3-1/TRBV3-2	-	16	TRBJ1-3	CASSQDRGKGGNTIYF	TGTGCCAGCAGCCAAGATCGGGGAAAAGGAGGAAACACCATATATTTT
TRBD2	TRBV27	few	14	TRBJ2-7	CASTPGTSRSEQYF	TGTGCCAGCACCCCCGGGACTAGTCGGTCCGAGCAGTACTTC
TRBD1	TRBV4-2	-	15	TRBJ2-5	CASSQETGGAETQYF	TGTGCCAGCAGCCAAGAAACAGGGGGCGCAGAGACCCAGTACTTC
TRBD1	TRBV30	-	13	TRBJ1-4	CAFLTQGDEKLFF	TGTGCCTTCCTAACACAGGGGGATGAAAAACTGTTTTTT
-	TRBV4-2	-	15	TRBJ2-5	CASSQGRVGKETQYF	TGTGCCAGCAGCCAAGGGCGGGTCGGGAAAGAGACCCAGTACTTC
TRBD1	TRBV19	once	16	TRBJ1-1	CASSMVAGGSYTEAFF	TGTGCCAGTAGTATGGTAGCAGGGGGCTCTTACACTGAAGCTTTCTTT
TRBD1	TRBV27	-	16	TRBJ2-7	CASSFKGDRGPYEQYF	TGTGCCAGCAGTTTTAAAGGGGACAGGGGACCCTACGAGCAGTACTTC
TRBD1	TRBV25-1	-	14	TRBJ1-5	CASSATGLNQPQHF	TGTGCCAGCAGTGCGACAGGGCTTAATCAGCCCCAGCATTTT
-	TRBV28	-	14	TRBJ2-5	CASSSPGSKETQYF	TGTGCCAGCAGTTCCCCCGGGTCGAAAGAGACCCAGTACTTC
TRBD1	TRBV5-1	-	16	TRBJ1-1	CASRAGTGEDNTEAFF	TGCGCCAGCAGGGCCGGGACAGGGGAGGACAACACTGAAGCTTTCTTT
TRBD1	TRBV15	once	16	TRBJ1-5	CATSRPGTGRNQPQHF	TGTGCCACCAGCAGACCCGGGACAGGCCGTAATCAGCCCCAGCATTTT
-	TRBV5-1	many	17	TRBJ2-2	CASSLGPLNKNTGELFF	TGCGCCAGCAGCTTGGGGCCTCTGAACAAGAACACCGGGGAGCTGTTTTTT
TRBD1	TRBV13	-	15	TRBJ1-4	CASSMGQGEVEKLFF	TGTGCCAGCAGCATGGGACAGGGAGAGGTTGAAAAACTGTTTTTT
-	TRBV19	many	13	TRBJ1-4	CASSITPWEKLFF	TGTGCCAGTAGTATAACACCATGGGAAAAACTGTTTTTT
TRBD1	TRBV4-2	-	15	TRBJ1-4	CASSQLTGGNEKLFF	TGTGCCAGCAGCCAATTGACAGGGGGCAATGAAAAACTGTTTTTT
-	TRBV4-1	-	16	TRBJ1-3	CASSQESGRVGNTIYF	TGCGCCAGCAGCCAAGAGTCGGGCAGGGTTGGAAACACCATATATTTT
-	TRBV24-1	few	14	TRBJ2-1	CATSDHGLNNEQFF	TGTGCCACCAGTGACCATGGACTTAACAATGAGCAGTTCTTC
TRBD1	TRBV5-1	-	17	TRBJ1-1	CASSPSPGTGGGTEAFF	TGCGCCAGCAGCCCGAGTCCCGGGACAGGGGGCGGCACTGAAGCTTTCTTT
-	TRBV7-9	-	16	TRBJ2-3	CASSSKTGPRTDTQYF	TGTGCCAGCAGTTCCAAGACAGGACCCCGCACAGATACGCAGTATTTT
-	TRBV3-1/TRBV3-2	-	15	TRBJ1-1	CASSHRAGGDTEAFF	TGTGCCAGCAGCCACCGTGCAGGCGGGGACACTGAAGCTTTCTTT
-	TRBV6-6	once	13	TRBJ1-3	CASTTGAGNTIYF	TGTGCCAGCACCACCGGGGCTGGAAACACCATATATTTT
-	TRBV2	-	15	TRBJ2-7	CASSDSLGQLDEQYF	TGTGCCAGCAGTGATTCTTTAGGACAGTTGGACGAGCAGTACTTC
-	TRBV27	-	15	TRBJ1-5	CASSASGRDNQPQHF	TGTGCCAGCAGCGCCTCGGGGAGGGACAATCAGCCCCAGCATTTT
-	TRBV27	-	14	TRBJ2-7	CARTHRGSSYEQYF	TGTGCCAGAACTCATCGGGGGAGCTCCTACGAGCAGTACTTC
TRBD1	TRBV10-3	-	15	TRBJ1-4	CAIIPWGTGREKLFF	TGTGCCATCATCCCCTGGGGGACAGGGCGAGAAAAACTGTTTTTT
TRBD1	TRBV20-1	-	11	TRBJ1-2	CSANRGEGYTF	TGCAGTGCTAACAGGGGCGAGGGCTACACCTTC
-	TRBV7-9	-	15	TRBJ1-1	CASVPGGVANTEAFF	TGTGCCAGCGTCCCTGGGGGGGTCGCGAACACTGAAGCTTTCTTT
TRBD1	TRBV9	-	12	TRBJ1-2	CASSVTGDGYTF	TGTGCCAGCAGCGTGACAGGGGATGGCTACACCTTC
-	TRBV11-2	-	12	TRBJ1-6	CASSLNNSPLHF	TGTGCCAGCAGCCTTAATAATTCACCCCTCCACTTT
-	TRBV3-1/TRBV3-2	-	13	TRBJ2-5	CASSQDGRFSQYF	TGTGCCAGCAGCCAAGATGGGCGCTTCTCCCAGTACTTC
-	TRBV5-1	-	12	TRBJ2-2	CASSVQGGELFF	TGCGCCAGCAGCGTACAGGGCGGGGAGCTGTTTTTT